Listed here are 20 T cell receptor beta chains from one sample, sequenced in a study of T cells after yellow fever vaccination. TCRdb processed the 5' RACE reads anew with MiXCR; each CDR3 protein has one entry. The sample records nearly 350,000 distinct CDR3 sequences, 7% to 9% being singletons. The sample consisted of PBMCs, taken about 41 days after the first yellow fever vaccination. The origin of the receptors is a man between 18 and 29 years old who received the YFV17D yellow fever vaccine.

This chain joins TRBV29-1 and TRBJ2-2, with D possibly matching TRBD1 (5 bases). The germline V gene has CDR1 SQVTM and CDR2 ANQGSEA. Trimming shortened V by 2 bases and J by 7 bases, and 17 bases separated the two germline ends. The CDR3 runs 15 residues. CDR3 DNA: TGCAGCGTTGAAATTGGACAACGACCTGACGGGGAGCTGTTTTTT. It specifies CSVEIGQRPDGELFF.

V and J are TRBV29-1 and TRBJ2-2; D is possibly TRBD2 (5 bases). V was shortened by 4 bases and J by 6 bases, with 12 bases between the two germline ends. The CDR3 loop spans 13 amino acids. The germline gives CDR1 SQVTM, CDR2 ANQGSEA. The CDR3 nucleotides are TGCAGCGTTGTTGAGGGTCCGTCCGGGGAGCTGTTTTTT. This encodes CSVVEGPSGELFF.

This chain's CDR3 is CASSLLSGSDGYTF. CDR3 DNA: TGTGCCAGCAGCCTCTTGTCAGGATCGGATGGCTACACCTTC. This sequence joins TRBV7-3 and TRBJ1-2; D remains ambiguous. CDR3 length equals 14 residues. Per the germline V gene, CDR1 is SGHTA and CDR2 is FQGTGA. V lost 5 bases to trimming and J lost 6 bases, with 16 bases between them.

The V and J genes are TRBV19 and TRBJ2-1; unclear D gene. V dropped 3 bases and J dropped 2 bases, with 5 bases sitting between them. The CDR3 sequence is 13 residues long. CDR1 and CDR2 from the germline V gene are LNHDA and SQIVND (reference sequence). CDR3: CASSIGPYNEQFF. The CDR3 DNA follows: TGTGCCAGTAGTATCGGGCCCTACAATGAGCAGTTCTTC. The variable domain in full, completed from reference TRBV19 and TRBJ2-1, reads DGGITQSPKYLFRKEGQNVTLSCEQNLNHDAMYWYRQDPGQGLRLIYYSQIVNDFQKGDIAEGYSVSREKKESFPLTVTSAQKNPTAFYLCASSIGPYNEQFFGPGTRLTVL.

The table lists this clonotype with a few counts. The chain joins TRBV5-1 to TRBJ2-3; TRBD1 matches 7 bases. The CDR3 runs to 15 residues. V was pared by 4 bases and J by 1 base, with 6 bases of the junction left unmatched. Germline V CDR1 and CDR2: SGHRS, YFSETQ. CDR3: CASSPGGTGTDTQYF. Written as DNA, the CDR3 is TGCGCCAGCAGCCCTGGTGGGACAGGCACAGATACGCAGTATTTT.

V and J are TRBV24-1 and TRBJ1-5, with D tentatively TRBD1 (5 bases). Germline loops: CDR1 KGHDR, CDR2 SFDVKD. V lost 4 bases and J lost 3, with 15 bases in between. The CDR3 sequence is 16 residues long. CDR3 sequence: CATSEWDRRPNQPQHF. CDR3 nucleotide sequence: TGTGCCACCAGTGAGTGGGACCGACGGCCCAATCAGCCCCAGCATTTT.

The rearrangement joins TRBV27 to TRBJ1-1; TRBD1 aligns across 11 bases. The CDR3 has 14 amino acids. Germline values: CDR1 MNHEY, CDR2 SMNVEV (reference sequence). V was pared by 5 bases and J by 6 bases, with 5 bases of the junction left unmatched. In DNA, the CDR3 is TGTGCCAGCAGTCAGCCGGGACAGGGGGCTGAAGCTTTCTTT. It translates to CASSQPGQGAEAFF.

The chain couples TRBV7-2 to TRBJ2-1, with D possibly being TRBD1 (5 bases). The ends were cut back, 2 bases at V and 11 bases at J, with 16 bases in the middle. CDR3 length: 14 amino acids. CDR1 is SGHTA, CDR2 FQGNSA, per germline. CDR3 bases: TGTGCCAGCAGCTTATTTTACCAACAGGTGAAGCAGTTCTTC. Amino acid sequence: CASSLFYQQVKQFF.

The J gene is TRBJ2-2, the V gene TRBV20-1; D gene ambiguous. V was pared by 5 bases and J by 1 base, with 8 bases between. Germline V gene sequence: CDR1 DFQATT, CDR2 SNEGSKA (reference sequence). This CDR3 is built from 13 residues. The CDR3 protein is CSASPGNTGELFF. The CDR3 coding sequence is TGCAGTGCTTCTCCGGGGAACACCGGGGAGCTGTTTTTT.

The table lists this clonotype with a few counts. The chain uses TRBV10-3 and TRBJ2-1; 10 bases match TRBD2. Germline V gene sequence: CDR1 ENHRY, CDR2 SYGVKD. Trimming at V came to 6 bases and at J to 1 base, leaving 9 bases not matched to a gene. CDR3 length equals 17 residues. The CDR3 spells CAISERAGGSSYNEQFF. The DNA for the CDR3 is TGTGCCATCAGCGAAAGAGCGGGGGGGTCTTCCTACAATGAGCAGTTCTTC.

This chain uses TRBV5-1 with TRBJ2-5; 12 positions match TRBD1. The CDR3 sequence is 15 residues long. V shed 6 bases and J 4 bases; nucleotides not matched to a gene: 7. Germline CDR1 and CDR2: SGHRS and YFSETQ. The CDR3 DNA is TGCGCCAGCACCTCCGGGACAGGGGGCCGAGAGACCCAGTACTTC. As protein: CASTSGTGGRETQYF.

This clonotype has a handful of counts. The chain carries TRBV6-2 or TRBV6-3 and TRBJ2-1, with 7 bases identical to TRBD2. V shed 5 bases and J 3 bases; nucleotides not matched to a gene: 7. Germline V gene data show CDR1 as MNHEY and CDR2 as SVGEGT. The CDR3 totals 15 residues. The DNA of the CDR3 is TGTGCCAGCAGTACGGGACTACGAGACTACAATGAGCAGTTCTTC. Translated, it gives CASSTGLRDYNEQFF.

This clonotype has a count of ten or more. CDR3 in DNA: TGTGCCAGCAGTTCTGGGACAGGGGCCAGGGAGCAGTACGTC. Its protein is CASSSGTGAREQYV. V gene TRBV12-3 or TRBV12-4 combines with J gene TRBJ2-7, with 10 bases fitting TRBD1. The V gene end was trimmed by 4 bases and the J gene end by 7 bases; junction bases not matched to a gene: 7. This CDR3 has 14 residues.

The chain couples TRBV10-3 to TRBJ2-1, with 9 bases identical to TRBD1. With V trimmed by 4 bases and J by 8 bases, 15 bases remained unmatched. Per the germline V gene, CDR1 is ENHRY and CDR2 is SYGVKD. The CDR3 totals 17 residues. The DNA for the CDR3 is TGTGCCATCAGTGTTTTGCAGGGGGGACAGGGAATGCATGAGCAGTTCTTC. Amino acid sequence: CAISVLQGGQGMHEQFF.

This clonotype was seen more than once but under ten times. The J gene is TRBJ1-2, the V gene TRBV12-3 or TRBV12-4, with a weak D call TRBD1 (5 bases). The length of the CDR3 is 13 residues. V lost 6 bases and J 4 bases, leaving 12 bases between the germline ends. Here the CDR3 DNA reads TGTGCCAGCAGCGAGGGGAGGGGCTATGGCTACACCTTC. Protein product: CASSEGRGYGYTF.

This clonotype was counted a few times. This chain links TRBV20-1 with TRBJ1-4; TRBD1 agrees at 7 bases. V was clipped by 0 bases and J by 11 bases; unmatched bases: 9. There are 14 residues in the CDR3. The germline CDR1 and CDR2 sequences are DFQATT and SNEGSKA (reference sequence). CDR3 DNA: TGCAGTGCTAGAGAAATCGGAGGGGGCGGGAAACTGTTTTTT. It translates to CSAREIGGGGKLFF.

This clonotype was recorded many times. This sequence joins TRBV4-1 and TRBJ2-3; D not resolved. Germline-derived CDR1 and CDR2 are MGHRA and YSYEKL. With 2 bases removed from V and 0 bases from J, the gap between germline ends came to 15 bases. This CDR3 has 17 residues. This chain's CDR3 is CASSQSKWVSSTDTQYF. For the CDR3, the DNA is TGCGCCAGCAGCCAATCCAAATGGGTGTCTAGCACAGATACGCAGTATTTT.

In the case of this clonotype: At one end the junction does not follow the germline gene, possibly because of a read error. The chain has TRBV12-3 or TRBV12-4 and TRBJ2-5; no reliable D call. This CDR3 contains 11 residues. In DNA, the CDR3 is TGTGCCAGCAGTCTACCCCGGGCCAACTCCTTC. It codes for CASSLPRANSF.

The table lists this clonotype with many counts. V and J are TRBV5-6 and TRBJ1-1; D unclear. Trimming left V 2 bases short and J 0 bases short, with 2 bases between. There are 12 residues in the CDR3. Germline V gives CDR1 SGHDT, CDR2 YYEEEE. In DNA, the CDR3 is TGTGCCAGCAGCTTTATGAACACTGAAGCTTTCTTT. As protein: CASSFMNTEAFF.

This clonotype was seen only a few times. The chain's CDR3 is CASSPMGSTQHF. CDR3 nucleotides: TGTGCCAGCAGCCCAATGGGATCGACCCAGCATTTT. The V and J genes are TRBV12-3 or TRBV12-4 and TRBJ1-5; D remains unclear. The CDR3 is made up of 12 amino acids. Trimming removed 6 bases from V and 11 bases from J, with 14 bases in between.